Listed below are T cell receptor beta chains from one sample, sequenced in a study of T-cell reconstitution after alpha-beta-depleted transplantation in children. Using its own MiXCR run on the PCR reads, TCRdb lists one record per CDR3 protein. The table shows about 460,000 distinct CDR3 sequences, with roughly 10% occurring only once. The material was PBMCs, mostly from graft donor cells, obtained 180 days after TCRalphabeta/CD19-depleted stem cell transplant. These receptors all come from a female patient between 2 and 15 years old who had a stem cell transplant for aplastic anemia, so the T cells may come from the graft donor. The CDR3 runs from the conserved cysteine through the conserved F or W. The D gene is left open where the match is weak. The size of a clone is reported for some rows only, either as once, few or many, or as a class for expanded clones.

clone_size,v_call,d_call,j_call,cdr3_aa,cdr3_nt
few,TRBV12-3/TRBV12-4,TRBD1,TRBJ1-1,CASSFRQGGNTEAFF,TGTGCCAGCAGTTTCCGGCAGGGGGGCAACACTGAAGCTTTCTTT
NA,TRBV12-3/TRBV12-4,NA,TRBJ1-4,CATSLRGTDEKLFF,TGTGCCACCAGTTTGAGGGGGACCGATGAAAAACTGTTTTTT
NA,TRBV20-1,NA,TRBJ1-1,CSARTRGRTEAFF,TGCAGTGCTAGGACGAGGGGGAGAACTGAAGCTTTCTTT
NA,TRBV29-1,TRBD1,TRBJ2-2,CSVGQGTGELFF,TGCAGCGTGGGACAGGGGACCGGGGAGCTGTTTTTT
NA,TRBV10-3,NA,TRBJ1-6,CAISEVALGDYNSPLHF,TGTGCCATCAGTGAAGTAGCCCTTGGGGACTATAATTCACCCCTCCACTTT
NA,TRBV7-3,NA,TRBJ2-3,CASSLTSPIRTGGTDTQYF,TGTGCCAGCAGCTTAACTAGCCCTATCCGAACGGGCGGCACAGATACGCAGTATTTT
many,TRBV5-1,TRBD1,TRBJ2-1,CASSPGQSYNEQFF,TGTGCCAGCAGCCCGGGACAGTCCTACAATGAGCAGTTCTTC
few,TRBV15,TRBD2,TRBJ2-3,CATSRGGTSGMRADTQYF,TGTGCCACCAGCAGAGGGGGGACTAGCGGGATGAGGGCAGATACGCAGTATTTT
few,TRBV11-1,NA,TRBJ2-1,CASSLTRDNEQFF,TGTGCCAGCAGCCTAACTAGGGACAATGAGCAGTTCTTC
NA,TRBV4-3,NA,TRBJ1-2,CASSQAGTGHGYTF,TGCGCCAGCAGCCAAGCTGGTACGGGCCATGGCTACACCTTC
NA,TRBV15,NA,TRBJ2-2,CATSRWRAVNTGELFF,TGTGCCACCAGCAGATGGCGGGCCGTGAACACCGGGGAGCTGTTTTTT
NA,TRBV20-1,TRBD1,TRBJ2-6,CSARGPGQGAPGANVLTF,TGCAGTGCTAGAGGTCCGGGACAGGGGGCTCCTGGGGCCAACGTCCTGACTTTC